This TCR beta chain emerged from a study of blood T cells in healthy people across ages. Study-wide findings and caveats: The lack of PBMC sorting stopped any conclusive naive versus antigen-experienced comparison. Older age coincided with a roughly linear decline in TCR beta diversity per million T cells.

CDR1 is MNHEY, CDR2 SVGEGT, per germline. The CDR3 length is 14 residues. V was trimmed by 5 bases and J by 6 bases, leaving 16 bases between them. This clonotype has more than one count but fewer than ten. The antigen is undetermined. The authors ran a second PCR of roughly 6 to 12 cycles using a sample-barcoded 5' primer and a J-beta primer mix. Template switching added a 12-random-nucleotide identifier to every cDNA molecule. TCRdb re-analysed the 5' RACE reads in MiXCR, keeping a single row per CDR3 protein. The sample contains about a million distinct CDR3 sequences, around two fifths of which appear only once.

The chain joins TRBV6-2 or TRBV6-3 to TRBJ1-1; D is uncertain. The sequence derives from a man aged 18 to 29 in good health. What was sequenced was blood. CDR3 region: CASSPAPMGSEAFF. DNA of the CDR3: TGTGCCAGCAGTCCGGCCCCGATGGGGTCTGAAGCTTTCTTT.